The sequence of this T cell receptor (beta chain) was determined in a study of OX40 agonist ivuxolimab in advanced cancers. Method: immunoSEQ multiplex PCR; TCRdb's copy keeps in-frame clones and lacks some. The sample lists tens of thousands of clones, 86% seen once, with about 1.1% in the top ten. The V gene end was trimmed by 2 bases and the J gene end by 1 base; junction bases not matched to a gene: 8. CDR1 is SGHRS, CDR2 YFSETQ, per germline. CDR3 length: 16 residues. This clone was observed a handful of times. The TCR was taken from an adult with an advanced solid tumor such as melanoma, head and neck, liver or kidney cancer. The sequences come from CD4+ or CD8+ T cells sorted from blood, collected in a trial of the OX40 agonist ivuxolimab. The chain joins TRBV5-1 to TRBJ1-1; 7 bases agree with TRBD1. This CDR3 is CASSFYWTGRNTEAFF. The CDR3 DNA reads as TGCGCCAGCAGCTTTTATTGGACAGGCAGGAACACTGAAGCTTTCTTT.